The sequence of this T cell receptor (beta chain) was determined in a study of blood T cell repertoires in COVID-19. Study details: The United States, Italy and Spain provided the acute and convalescent COVID-19 samples. T cells, B-cell-depleted T cells, or PBMCs supplied cDNA or gDNA.

The CDR3 runs to 14 residues. The V end was cut by 5 bases, the J end by 4 bases, with 11 bases between. CDR1 and CDR2 (germline): LNHDA, SQIVND (reference sequence). Authors' processing steps: Researchers report that nucleated cell counts were estimated from reference gene primer amplification. Measured with immunoSEQ multiplex PCR; TCRdb has only the in-frame clones, and not every one. V and J calls and clone size are given by that table; D and trimming were obtained from the DNA. This table holds some 130,000 clones, 70% to 90% found once. This sequence originates from a human donor in a cohort sampled during active COVID-19. The chain carries TRBV19 and TRBJ1-4, with unresolved D. Material: peripheral blood. This chain's CDR3 is CASSLPGGNEKLFF. The CDR3 DNA reads TGTGCCAGTAGTCTGCCGGGAGGTAATGAAAAACTGTTTTTT.